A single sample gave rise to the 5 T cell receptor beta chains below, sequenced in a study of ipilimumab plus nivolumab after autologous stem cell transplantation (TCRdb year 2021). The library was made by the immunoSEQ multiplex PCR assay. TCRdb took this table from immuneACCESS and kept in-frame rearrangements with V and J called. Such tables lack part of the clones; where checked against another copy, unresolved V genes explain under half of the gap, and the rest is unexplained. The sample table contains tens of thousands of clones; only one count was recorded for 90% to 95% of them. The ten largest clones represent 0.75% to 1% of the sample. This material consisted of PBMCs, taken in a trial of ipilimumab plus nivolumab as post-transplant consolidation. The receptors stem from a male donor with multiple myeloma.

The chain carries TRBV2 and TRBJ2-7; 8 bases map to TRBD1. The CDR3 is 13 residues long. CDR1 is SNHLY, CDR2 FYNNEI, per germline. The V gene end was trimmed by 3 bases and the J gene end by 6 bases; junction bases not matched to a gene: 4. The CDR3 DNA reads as TGTGCCAGCAGTGACAGGACAGGGACCGAGCAGTACTTC. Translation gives CASSDRTGTEQYF.

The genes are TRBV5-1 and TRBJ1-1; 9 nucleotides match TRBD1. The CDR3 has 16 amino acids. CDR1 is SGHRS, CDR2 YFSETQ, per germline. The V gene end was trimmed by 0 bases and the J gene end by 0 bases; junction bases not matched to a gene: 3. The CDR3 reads CASSLAGTGMNTEAFF. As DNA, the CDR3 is TGCGCCAGCAGCTTGGCCGGGACAGGGATGAACACTGAAGCTTTCTTT.

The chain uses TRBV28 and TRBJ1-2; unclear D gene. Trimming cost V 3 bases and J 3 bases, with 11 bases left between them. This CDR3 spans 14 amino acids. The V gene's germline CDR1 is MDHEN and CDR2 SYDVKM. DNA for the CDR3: TGTGCCAGCAGTTTGTCGGGCGGAGACTATGGCTACACCTTC. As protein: CASSLSGGDYGYTF.

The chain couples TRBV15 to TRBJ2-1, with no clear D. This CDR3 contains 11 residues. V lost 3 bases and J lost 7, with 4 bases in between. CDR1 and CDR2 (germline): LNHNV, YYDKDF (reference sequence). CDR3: CATSRRNEQFF. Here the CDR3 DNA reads TGTGCCACCAGCAGGCGGAATGAGCAGTTCTTC. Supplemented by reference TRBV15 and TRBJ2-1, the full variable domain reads DAMVIQNPRYQVTQFGKPVTLSCSQTLNHNVMYWYQQKSSQAPKLLFHYYDKDFNNEADTPDNFQSRRPNTSFCFLDIRSPGLGDTAMYLCATSRRNEQFFGPGTRLTVL.

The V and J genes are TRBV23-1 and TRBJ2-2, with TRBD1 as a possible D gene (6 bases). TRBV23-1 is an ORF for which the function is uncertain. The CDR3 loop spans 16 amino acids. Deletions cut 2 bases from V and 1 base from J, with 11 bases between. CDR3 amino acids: CASSQEQGLNTGELFF. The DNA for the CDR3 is TGCGCCAGCAGTCAAGAGCAGGGGCTGAACACCGGGGAGCTGTTTTTT.